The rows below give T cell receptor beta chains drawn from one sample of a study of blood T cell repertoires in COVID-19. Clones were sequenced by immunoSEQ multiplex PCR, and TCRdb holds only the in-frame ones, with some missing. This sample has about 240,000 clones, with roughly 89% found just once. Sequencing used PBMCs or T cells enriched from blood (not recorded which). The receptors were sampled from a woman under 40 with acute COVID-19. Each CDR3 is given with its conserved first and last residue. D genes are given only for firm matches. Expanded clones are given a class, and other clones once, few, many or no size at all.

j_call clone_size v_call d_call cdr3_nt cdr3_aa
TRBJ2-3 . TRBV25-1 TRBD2 TGTGCCAGCAGTGAATACCCTAGCGGGGGGACAGATACGCAGTATTTT CASSEYPSGGTDTQYF
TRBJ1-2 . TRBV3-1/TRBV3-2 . TGTGCCAGCAGCCAAGAAGGGAGGCAGCGCGGCTACACCTTC CASSQEGRQRGYTF
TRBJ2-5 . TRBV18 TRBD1 TGTGCCAGCTCAATCGGGACAGGGGAGCAGGGGACCCAGTACTTC CASSIGTGEQGTQYF
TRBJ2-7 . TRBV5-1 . TGCGCCAGCAGCTTGGGTACAGACAGCTCCTACGAGCAGTACTTC CASSLGTDSSYEQYF
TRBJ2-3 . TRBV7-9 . TGTGCCAGCAGGGGGGCCACAGATACGCAGTATTTT CASRGATDTQYF
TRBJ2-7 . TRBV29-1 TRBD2 TGCAGCGTTGAAGATCCGGGGGGTAATCGTTACGAGCAGTACTTC CSVEDPGGNRYEQYF
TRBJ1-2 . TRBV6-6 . TGTGCCAGCAGTTACCCCCAGGCCTCACAGGGATTTGGCTACACCTTC CASSYPQASQGFGYTF
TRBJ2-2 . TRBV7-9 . TGTGCCAGCAGCTTAGCCCAGAACACCGGGGAGCTGTTTTTT CASSLAQNTGELFF
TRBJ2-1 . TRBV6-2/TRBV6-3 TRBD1 TGTGCCAGCTGCCACAGGGGCGCCTTTGTTAACAATGAGCAGTTCTTC CASCHRGAFVNNEQFF
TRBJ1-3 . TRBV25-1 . TGTGCCAGCAGTGGACCAACAGGGCTCTCTGGAAACACCATATATTTT CASSGPTGLSGNTIYF
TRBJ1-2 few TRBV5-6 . TGTGCCAGCAGCTATAACAGCTATGGCTACACCTTC CASSYNSYGYTF
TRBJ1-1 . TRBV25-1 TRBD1 TGTGCCAGCAGTACTCCCGACAGGGTGGGCACTGAAGCTTTCTTT CASSTPDRVGTEAFF
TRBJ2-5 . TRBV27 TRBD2 TGTGCCAGCAGCCCGCTAGCGGCGAAGGGAGAGACCCAGTACTTC CASSPLAAKGETQYF
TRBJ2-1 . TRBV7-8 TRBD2 TGTGCCAGCAGCCTGGGACTAGCGGGGGGGAGTTCCTACAATGAGCAGTTCTTC CASSLGLAGGSSYNEQFF
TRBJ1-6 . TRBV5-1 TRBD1 TGCGCCAGCAGCCGGGGCGACAGGGGGCTATTCCTTAATTCACCCCTCCACTTT CASSRGDRGLFLNSPLHF
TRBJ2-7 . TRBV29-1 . TGCAGCGTTGAATCAGGGGCCGAGCAGTACTTC CSVESGAEQYF
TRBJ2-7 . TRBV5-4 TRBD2 TGTGCCAGCAAGACTAGCGGAGCGTACGAGCAGTACTTC CASKTSGAYEQYF
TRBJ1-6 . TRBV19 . TGTGCCAGTAGTACGAGCTTCACAGGGTCCTCACCCCTCCACTTT CASSTSFTGSSPLHF
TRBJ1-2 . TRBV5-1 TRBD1 TGCGCCAGCAGCTACGGGACAGCCCACTATGGCTACACCTTC CASSYGTAHYGYTF
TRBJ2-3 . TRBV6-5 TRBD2 TGTGCCAGTCGACTAGCGGGGAGGGGTACGCAGTATTTT CASRLAGRGTQYF
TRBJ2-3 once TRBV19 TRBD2 TGTGCCAGTAGGACTAGCGGGGGGGTCGCAGATACGCAGTATTTT CASRTSGGVADTQYF
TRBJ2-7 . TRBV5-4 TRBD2 TGTGCCAGCAGCCAACTAGCGGGCATCTCCTACGAGCAGTACTTC CASSQLAGISYEQYF
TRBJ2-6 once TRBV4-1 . TGCGCCAGCAGCCAAGATATAGTCCCAGGATCTGGGGCCAACGTCCTGACTTTC CASSQDIVPGSGANVLTF
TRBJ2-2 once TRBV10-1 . TGCGCCAGCAGTGAGTCCCAGGGGAACACCGGGGAGCTGTTTTTT CASSESQGNTGELFF
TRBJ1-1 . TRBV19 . TGTGCCAGTAGTATAGATCAGGCAGGTATGAACACTGAAGCTTTCTTT CASSIDQAGMNTEAFF
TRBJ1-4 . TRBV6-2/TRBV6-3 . TGTGCCAGCAGTTACCCGGGATCTAATGAAAAACTGTTTTTT CASSYPGSNEKLFF
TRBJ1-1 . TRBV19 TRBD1 TGTGCCAGTAGTACCCGACAGGGTATGATGAACACTGAAGCTTTCTTT CASSTRQGMMNTEAFF
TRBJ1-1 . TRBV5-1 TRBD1 TGCGCCAGCAGCACCCCGACAGGGTCCTTGAACACTGAAGCTTTCTTT CASSTPTGSLNTEAFF
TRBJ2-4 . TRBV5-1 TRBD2 TGCGCCAGCAGCTTGTGGCTAGCGGGGGAAAGGAACATTCAGTACTTC CASSLWLAGERNIQYF
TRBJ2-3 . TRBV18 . TGTGCCAGCTCCCCTCGGGGTCCAGATACGCAGTATTTT CASSPRGPDTQYF
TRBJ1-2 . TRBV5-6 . TGTGCCACCAGGCGGGCAGACTATGGCTACACCTTC CATRRADYGYTF
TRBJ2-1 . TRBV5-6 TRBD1 TGTGCCAGCAGCCCGGGACAGATTGCCTACAATGAGCAGTTCTTC CASSPGQIAYNEQFF
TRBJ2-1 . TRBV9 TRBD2 TGTGCCAGCAGCGCCTTTAGCGGGGACGGTGAGCAGTTCTTC CASSAFSGDGEQFF
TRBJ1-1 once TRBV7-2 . TGTGCCAGCAGCTCGGGTGTGAACACTGAAGCTTTCTTT CASSSGVNTEAFF
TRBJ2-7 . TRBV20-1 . TGCAGTGCTAGTATGGGGGCCGAGCAGTACTTC CSASMGAEQYF
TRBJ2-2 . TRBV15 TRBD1 TGTGCCACCAGCAGAACAGGGGGCGGCACCGGGGAGCTGTTTTTT CATSRTGGGTGELFF
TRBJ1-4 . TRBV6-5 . TGTGCCAGCAGTTACCCTGGACAGAAGGAGGAAAAACTGTTTTTT CASSYPGQKEEKLFF
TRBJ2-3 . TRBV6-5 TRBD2 TGTGCCAGCAAGCCTAGCGGGGGGGCAGATACGCAGTATTTT CASKPSGGADTQYF
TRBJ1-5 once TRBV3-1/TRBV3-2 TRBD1 TGTGCCAGCAGCCAAGGACTATGGGACAGGGGTAACCAGCCCCAGCATTTT CASSQGLWDRGNQPQHF
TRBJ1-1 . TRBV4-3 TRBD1 TGCGCCAGCAGCCAAGATAAGGGACAGGGGAAAGCTTTCTTT CASSQDKGQGKAFF